This TCR beta chain comes out of a study of glioma-infiltrating T cells. Study at large: Before surgery, glioma patients received dexamethasone for at most six days.

CDR1 is DFQATT, CDR2 SNEGSKA, per germline (reference sequence). V shed 4 bases and J 9 bases; nucleotides not matched to a gene: 9. There are 14 residues in the CDR3. TCR alpha and beta CDR3 regions were amplified from RNA using iRepertoire nested multiplex PCR. MiXCR was run by TCRdb on the multiplex PCR reads, yielding one entry per CDR3 protein. The sample lists a few hundred thousand distinct CDR3 sequences; roughly two fifths were seen once. Input material: glioma tissue, nonneoplastic brain tissue, or PBMCs (not recorded which). This sequence originates from a human donor with low-grade glioma or glioblastoma, undergoing nonglioma brain surgery, or in good health (not recorded which). The chain has TRBV20-1 and TRBJ2-1, with 10 bases matching TRBD2. The CDR3 sequence is CSATSGRANGEQFF. The CDR3, as DNA: TGCAGTGCTACGAGCGGGAGGGCCAATGGTGAGCAGTTCTTC.